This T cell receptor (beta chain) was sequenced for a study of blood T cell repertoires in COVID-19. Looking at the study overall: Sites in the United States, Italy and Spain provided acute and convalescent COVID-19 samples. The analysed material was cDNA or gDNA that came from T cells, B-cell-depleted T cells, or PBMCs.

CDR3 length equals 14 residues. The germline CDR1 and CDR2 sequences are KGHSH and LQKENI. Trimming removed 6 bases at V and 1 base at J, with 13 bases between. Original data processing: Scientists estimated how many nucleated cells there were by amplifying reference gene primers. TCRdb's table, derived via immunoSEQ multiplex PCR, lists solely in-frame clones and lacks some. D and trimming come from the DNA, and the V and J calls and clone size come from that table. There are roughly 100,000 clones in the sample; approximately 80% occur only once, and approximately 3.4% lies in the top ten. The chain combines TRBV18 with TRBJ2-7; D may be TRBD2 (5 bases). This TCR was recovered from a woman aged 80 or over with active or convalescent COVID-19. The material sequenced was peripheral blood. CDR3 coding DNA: TGTGCCAGCTCTCTTGTCGGACTGTCCTACGAGCAGTACTTC. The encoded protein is CASSLVGLSYEQYF.